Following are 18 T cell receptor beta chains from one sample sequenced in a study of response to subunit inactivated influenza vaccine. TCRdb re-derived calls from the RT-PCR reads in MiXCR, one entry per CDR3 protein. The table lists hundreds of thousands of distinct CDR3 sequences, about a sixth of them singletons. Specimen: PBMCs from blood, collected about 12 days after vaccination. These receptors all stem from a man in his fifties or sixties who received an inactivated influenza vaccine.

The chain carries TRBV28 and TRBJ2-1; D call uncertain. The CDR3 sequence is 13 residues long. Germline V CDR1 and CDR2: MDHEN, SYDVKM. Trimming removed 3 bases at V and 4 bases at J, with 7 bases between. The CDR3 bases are TGTGCCAGCAGTTTGTTGAGGTACAATGAGCAGTTCTTC. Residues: CASSLLRYNEQFF.

The CDR3 here is CATRTAGGYTF. DNA for the CDR3: TGTGCCACCCGGACGGCTGGGGGCTACACCTTC. The genes are TRBV6-5 and TRBJ1-2; unclear D gene. Germline V gives CDR1 MNHEY, CDR2 SVGAGI. This CDR3 has 11 amino acids. The ends were cut back, 10 bases at V and 8 bases at J, with 14 bases in the middle.

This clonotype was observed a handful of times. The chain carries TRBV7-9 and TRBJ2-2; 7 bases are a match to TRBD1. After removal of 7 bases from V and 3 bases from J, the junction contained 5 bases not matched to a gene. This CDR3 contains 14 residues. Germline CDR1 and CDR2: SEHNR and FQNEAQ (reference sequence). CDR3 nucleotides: TGTGCCAGCATAGGGGGCCCGGACACCGGGGAGCTGTTTTTT. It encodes CASIGGPDTGELFF.

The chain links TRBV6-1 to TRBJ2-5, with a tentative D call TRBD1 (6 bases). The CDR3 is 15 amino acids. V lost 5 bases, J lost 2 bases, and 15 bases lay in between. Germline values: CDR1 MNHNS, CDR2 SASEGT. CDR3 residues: CASSITGTNQETQYF. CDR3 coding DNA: TGTGCCAGCAGTATAACCGGGACAAATCAAGAGACCCAGTACTTC.

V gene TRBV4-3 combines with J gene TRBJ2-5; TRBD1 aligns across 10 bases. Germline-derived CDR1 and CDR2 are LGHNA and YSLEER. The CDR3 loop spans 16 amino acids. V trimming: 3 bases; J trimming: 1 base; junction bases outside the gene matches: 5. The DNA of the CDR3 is TGCGCCAGCAGCCACCCCGGGACAGGGGTCCAAGAGACCCAGTACTTC. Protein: CASSHPGTGVQETQYF.

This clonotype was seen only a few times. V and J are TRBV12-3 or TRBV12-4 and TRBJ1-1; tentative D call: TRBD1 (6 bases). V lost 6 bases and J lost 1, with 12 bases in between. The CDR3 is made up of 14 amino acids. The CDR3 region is CASSSWTENTEAFF. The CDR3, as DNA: TGTGCCAGCAGCTCCTGGACAGAGAACACTGAAGCTTTCTTT.

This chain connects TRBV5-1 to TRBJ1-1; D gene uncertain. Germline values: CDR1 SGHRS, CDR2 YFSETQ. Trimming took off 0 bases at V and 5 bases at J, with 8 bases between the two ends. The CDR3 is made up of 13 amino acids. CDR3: CASSLGWETEAFF. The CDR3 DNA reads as TGCGCCAGCAGCTTGGGTTGGGAGACTGAAGCTTTCTTT.

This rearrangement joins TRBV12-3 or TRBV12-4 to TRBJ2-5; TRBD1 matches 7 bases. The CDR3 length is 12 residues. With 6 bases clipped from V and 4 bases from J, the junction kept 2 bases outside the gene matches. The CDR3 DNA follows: TGTGCCAGCAGCTGGGACAGAGAGACCCAGTACTTC. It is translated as CASSWDRETQYF.

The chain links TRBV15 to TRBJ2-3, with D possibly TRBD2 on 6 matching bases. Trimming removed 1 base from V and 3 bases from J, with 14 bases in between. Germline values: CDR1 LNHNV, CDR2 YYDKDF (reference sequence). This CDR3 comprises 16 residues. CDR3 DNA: TGTGCCACCAGCAGAGCTGGGACTCGTCTAACAGATACGCAGTATTTT. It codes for CATSRAGTRLTDTQYF. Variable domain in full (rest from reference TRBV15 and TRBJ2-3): DAMVIQNPRYQVTQFGKPVTLSCSQTLNHNVMYWYQQKSSQAPKLLFHYYDKDFNNEADTPDNFQSRRPNTSFCFLDIRSPGLGDTAMYLCATSRAGTRLTDTQYFGPGTRLTVL.

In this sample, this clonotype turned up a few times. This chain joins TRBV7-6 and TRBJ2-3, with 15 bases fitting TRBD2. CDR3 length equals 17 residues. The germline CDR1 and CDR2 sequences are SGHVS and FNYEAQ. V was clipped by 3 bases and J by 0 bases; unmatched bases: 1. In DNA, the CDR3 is TGTGCCAGCAGCTTCGGGACTAGCGGGAGGAGCACAGATACGCAGTATTTT. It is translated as CASSFGTSGRSTDTQYF.

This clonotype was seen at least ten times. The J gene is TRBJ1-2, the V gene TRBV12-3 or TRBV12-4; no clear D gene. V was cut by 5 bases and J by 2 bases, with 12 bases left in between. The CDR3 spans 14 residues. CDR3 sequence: CASSLSGFNYGYTF. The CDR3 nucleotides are TGTGCCAGCAGTCTGTCGGGGTTCAACTATGGCTACACCTTC.

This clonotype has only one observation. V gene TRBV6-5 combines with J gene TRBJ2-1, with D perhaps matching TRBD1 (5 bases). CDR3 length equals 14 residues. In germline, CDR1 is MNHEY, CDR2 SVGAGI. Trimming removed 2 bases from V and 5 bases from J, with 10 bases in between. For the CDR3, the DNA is TGTGCCAGCAGTTACGGCCTAGGGGACAATGAGCAGTTCTTC. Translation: CASSYGLGDNEQFF.

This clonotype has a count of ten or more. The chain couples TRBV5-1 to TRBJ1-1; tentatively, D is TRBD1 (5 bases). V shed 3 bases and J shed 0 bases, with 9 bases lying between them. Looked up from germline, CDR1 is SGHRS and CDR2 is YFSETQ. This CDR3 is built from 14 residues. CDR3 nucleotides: TGCGCCAGCAGCTCCGGGACGTTGAACACTGAAGCTTTCTTT. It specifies CASSSGTLNTEAFF.

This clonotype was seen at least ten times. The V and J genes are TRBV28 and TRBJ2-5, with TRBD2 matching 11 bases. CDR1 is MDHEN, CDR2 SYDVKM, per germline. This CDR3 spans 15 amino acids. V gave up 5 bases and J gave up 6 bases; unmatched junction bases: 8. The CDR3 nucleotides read TGTGCCAGCAGTCGTGCTCTAGCGGGAGGTCAGACCCAGTACTTC. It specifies CASSRALAGGQTQYF.

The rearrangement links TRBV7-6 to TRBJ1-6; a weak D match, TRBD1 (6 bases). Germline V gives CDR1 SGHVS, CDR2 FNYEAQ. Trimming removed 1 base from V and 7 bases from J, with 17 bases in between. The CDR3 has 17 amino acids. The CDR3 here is CASSLEWGGVVNSPLHF. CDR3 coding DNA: TGTGCCAGCAGCTTAGAGTGGGGGGGCGTCGTAAATTCACCCCTCCACTTT. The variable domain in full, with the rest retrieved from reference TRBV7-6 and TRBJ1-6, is GAGVSQSPRYKVTKRGQDVALRCDPISGHVSLYWYRQALGQGPEFLTYFNYEAQQDKSGLPNDRFSAERPEGSISTLTIQRTEQRDSAMYRCASSLEWGGVVNSPLHFGNGTRLTVT.

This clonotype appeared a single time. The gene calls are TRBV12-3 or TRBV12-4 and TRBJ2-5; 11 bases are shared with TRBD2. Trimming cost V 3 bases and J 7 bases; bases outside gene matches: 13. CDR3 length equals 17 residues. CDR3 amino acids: CASSLKGIAGGPWTQYF. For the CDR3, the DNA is TGTGCCAGCAGTTTGAAGGGAATAGCGGGGGGGCCTTGGACCCAGTACTTC.

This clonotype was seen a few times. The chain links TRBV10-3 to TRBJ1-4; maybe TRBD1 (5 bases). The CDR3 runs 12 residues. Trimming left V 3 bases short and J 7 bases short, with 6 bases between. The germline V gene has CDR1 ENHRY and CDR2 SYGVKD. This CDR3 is CAISDRAEKLFF. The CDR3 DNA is TGTGCCATCAGTGACAGGGCTGAAAAACTGTTTTTT.

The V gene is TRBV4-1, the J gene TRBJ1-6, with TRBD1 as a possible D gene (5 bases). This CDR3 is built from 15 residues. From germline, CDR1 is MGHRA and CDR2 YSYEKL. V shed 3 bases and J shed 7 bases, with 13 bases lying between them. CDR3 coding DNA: TGCGCCAGCAGCCAGGCAGGGTCGCTGAATTCACCCCTCCACTTT. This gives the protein CASSQAGSLNSPLHF.